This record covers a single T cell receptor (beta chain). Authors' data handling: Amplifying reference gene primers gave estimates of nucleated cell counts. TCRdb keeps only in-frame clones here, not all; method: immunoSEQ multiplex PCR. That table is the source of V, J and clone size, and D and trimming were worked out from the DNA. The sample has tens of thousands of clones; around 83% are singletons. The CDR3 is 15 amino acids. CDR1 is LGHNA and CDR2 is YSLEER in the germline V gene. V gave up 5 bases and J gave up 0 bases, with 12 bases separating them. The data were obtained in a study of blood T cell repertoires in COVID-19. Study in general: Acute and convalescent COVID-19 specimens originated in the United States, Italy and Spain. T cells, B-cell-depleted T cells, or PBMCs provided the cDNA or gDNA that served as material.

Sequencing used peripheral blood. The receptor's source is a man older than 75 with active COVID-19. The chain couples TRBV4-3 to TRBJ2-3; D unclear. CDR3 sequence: CASSSRHASTDTQYF. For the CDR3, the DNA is TGCGCCAGCAGCTCCAGGCACGCTAGCACAGATACGCAGTATTTT.